One and the same sample provided the 5 T cell receptor beta chains below, sequenced in a study of T cell responses to AZD1222 COVID-19 vaccine. The assay was immunoSEQ multiplex PCR, and TCRdb's table has in-frame clones only and misses some. The data contain roughly 150,000 clones, 80% to 95% of them singletons. The material was peripheral blood, obtained on day 0 of AZD1222 vaccination. The receptors originated from an adult in good health.

The chain recombines TRBV3-1 (or the pseudogene TRBV3-2) with TRBJ2-7; TRBD1 aligns across 10 bases. With 8 bases clipped from V and 6 bases from J, the junction kept 7 bases outside the gene matches. The CDR3 is 13 residues long. Germline V gene data show CDR1 as LGHDT and CDR2 as YNNKEL (reference sequence). The CDR3 nucleotides are TGTGCCAGCGGACAGGGGGAGGAAGGCGAGCAGTACTTC. Translation gives CASGQGEEGEQYF.

The chain links TRBV5-6 to TRBJ1-1; D perhaps matches TRBD1 (5 bases). The CDR3 spans 15 residues. Looked up from germline, CDR1 is SGHDT and CDR2 is YYEEEE. The V end was cut by 0 bases, the J end by 4 bases, with 13 bases between. CDR3 residues: CASSLAPGRGTEAFF. The CDR3 DNA sequence: TGTGCCAGCAGCTTGGCGCCTGGGAGGGGCACTGAAGCTTTCTTT.

The rearrangement joins TRBV20-1 to TRBJ1-2; D not certain. Per the germline V gene, CDR1 is DFQATT and CDR2 is SNEGSKA (reference sequence). This CDR3 has 11 residues. Trimming removed 7 bases at V and 8 bases at J, with 14 bases between. CDR3 in amino acids: CSGQDPEGYTF. The CDR3 nucleotides read TGCAGTGGGCAGGACCCGGAGGGCTACACCTTC.

The V and J genes are TRBV6-2 or TRBV6-3 and TRBJ2-5, with D maybe TRBD1 (5 bases). This CDR3 contains 15 residues. Trimming left V 5 bases short and J 2 bases short, with 15 bases between. Germline V gene data show CDR1 as MNHEY and CDR2 as SVGEGT. The CDR3 sequence: CASSKPGHLQETQYF. In nucleotides, the CDR3 is TGTGCCAGCAGTAAACCTGGACACTTACAAGAGACCCAGTACTTC.

V gene TRBV19 combines with J gene TRBJ1-2, with TRBD1 matching 8 bases. V shed 4 bases and J 4 bases; nucleotides not matched to a gene: 5. Germline CDR1 LNHDA, CDR2 SQIVND (reference sequence). The CDR3 covers 14 residues. The CDR3 DNA sequence: TGTGCCAGTAGTACCTCCGACAGGGGCTATGGCTACACCTTC. Amino acid sequence: CASSTSDRGYGYTF.